This T cell receptor beta chain is drawn from a study of cytomegalovirus exposure and HLA in healthy donors. The PCR made use of 60 Vbeta and 13 Jbeta primers. Produced via immunoSEQ multiplex PCR; TCRdb's table is partial and in-frame only. The sample contains around 130,000 clones, around 77% of which appear only once. The TCR comes from a man in his fifties or sixties in good health and CMV-seronegative. The sample comprised PBMCs.

CDR3: CASRRLPDTEAFF. In DNA form, the CDR3 reads TGTGCCAGCAGGAGACTCCCGGACACTGAAGCTTTCTTT. The J gene is TRBJ1-1, the V gene TRBV7-6; the D is unclear. The ends were cut back, 6 bases at V and 3 bases at J, with 11 bases in the middle. This CDR3 is built from 13 residues. Per the germline V gene, CDR1 is SGHVS and CDR2 is FNYEAQ.